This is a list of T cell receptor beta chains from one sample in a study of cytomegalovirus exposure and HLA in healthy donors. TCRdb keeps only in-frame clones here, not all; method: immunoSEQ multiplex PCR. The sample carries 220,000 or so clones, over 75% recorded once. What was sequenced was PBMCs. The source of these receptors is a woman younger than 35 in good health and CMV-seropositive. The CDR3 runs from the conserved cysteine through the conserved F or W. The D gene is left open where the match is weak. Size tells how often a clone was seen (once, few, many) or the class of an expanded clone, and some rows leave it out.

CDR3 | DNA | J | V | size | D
CASKPGLAGGGEQYF | TGTGCCAGCAAACCGGGGCTAGCGGGAGGCGGGGAGCAGTACTTC | TRBJ2-7 | TRBV28 | . | TRBD2
CASSVEVGETYEQYF | TGTGCCAGCAGCGTAGAGGTGGGAGAGACCTACGAGCAGTACTTC | TRBJ2-7 | TRBV9 | . | .
CSVRGGTYEQYF | TGCAGCGTCCGGGGCGGGACCTACGAGCAGTACTTC | TRBJ2-7 | TRBV29-1 | once | .
CASPKGVNTEAFF | TGTGCCAGCCCGAAGGGGGTGAACACTGAAGCTTTCTTT | TRBJ1-1 | TRBV6-1 | . | .
CASREGGRMDQPQHF | TGTGCCAGCAGGGAGGGAGGGAGGATGGATCAGCCCCAGCATTTT | TRBJ1-5 | TRBV28 | . | .
CAWSRQGVGYTF | TGTGCCTGGAGTCGACAGGGGGTTGGCTACACCTTC | TRBJ1-2 | TRBV30 | few | TRBD1
CASSPEADTGVGVTQYF | TGTGCCAGCAGCCCAGAGGCGGACACGGGTGTTGGGGTTACGCAGTATTTT | TRBJ2-3 | TRBV5-6 | once | .
CASGTSGPVPYEQYF | TGTGCCAGTGGGACTAGCGGACCTGTTCCCTACGAGCAGTACTTC | TRBJ2-7 | TRBV19 | . | TRBD2
CASSRASPGQGYNEQFF | TGCGCCAGCAGCCGAGCAAGCCCGGGACAGGGTTACAATGAGCAGTTCTTC | TRBJ2-1 | TRBV4-1 | . | TRBD1
CAISESVFRDSNEKLFF | TGTGCCATCAGTGAGTCGGTCTTCCGGGACAGTAATGAAAAACTGTTTTTT | TRBJ1-4 | TRBV10-3 | . | TRBD1
CASSYGTSGYEQYF | TGTGCCAGCAGCTACGGGACTAGCGGATACGAGCAGTACTTC | TRBJ2-7 | TRBV5-6 | . | TRBD2
CASSQDQRAELYEQYF | TGCGCCAGCAGCCAAGATCAGCGGGCCGAGCTGTACGAGCAGTACTTC | TRBJ2-7 | TRBV4-1 | few | .
CATESRTSGLYNEQFF | TGTGCCACGGAATCTAGGACTAGCGGCCTCTACAATGAGCAGTTCTTC | TRBJ2-1 | TRBV15 | . | TRBD2
CASSSVDRLNNGELFF | TGTGCCAGCAGCTCTGTGGACAGGCTGAATAACGGGGAGCTGTTTTTT | TRBJ2-2 | TRBV9 | . | TRBD1
CASSEVTASYEQYF | TGTGCCAGCAGTGAAGTAACAGCCTCCTACGAGCAGTACTTC | TRBJ2-7 | TRBV6-1 | . | .
CASSPDAGAQYF | TGTGCCAGCAGCCCTGACGCAGGGGCGCAGTATTTT | TRBJ2-3 | TRBV7-3 | . | .
CASSVVETSAAGEQFF | TGTGCCAGCAGCGTAGTCGAGACTAGCGCTGCTGGAGAGCAGTTCTTC | TRBJ2-1 | TRBV9 | . | TRBD2
CASSFKSEAFF | TGTGCCAGCAGCTTTAAATCCGAAGCTTTCTTT | TRBJ1-1 | TRBV5-4 | . | .
CASTASGTFYEQYF | TGTGCCAGCACGGCTAGCGGGACGTTCTACGAGCAGTACTTC | TRBJ2-7 | TRBV27 | . | TRBD2
CASSQDRGGGNTEAFF | TGTGCCAGCAGCCAAGATCGGGGGGGCGGGAACACTGAAGCTTTCTTT | TRBJ1-1 | TRBV4-2 | . | .
CASSPRGSGLTYEQYF | TGTGCCAGCAGCCCTCGGGGTAGCGGCCTGACCTACGAGCAGTACTTC | TRBJ2-7 | TRBV9 | . | .
CASSSGQGWTTEAFF | TGTGCCAGCAGTTCGGGACAGGGGTGGACCACTGAAGCTTTCTTT | TRBJ1-1 | TRBV7-9 | . | TRBD1
CASSRGGGEQFF | TGTGCCAGTAGCCGCGGGGGAGGTGAGCAGTTCTTC | TRBJ2-1 | TRBV19 | once | TRBD2
CATDRGTGTSGTDTQYF | TGTGCCACCGACAGAGGTACCGGGACTAGCGGCACAGATACGCAGTATTTT | TRBJ2-3 | TRBV15 | . | TRBD2
CASSLGRGPAKNIQYF | TGTGCCAGCAGCTTAGGAAGGGGCCCCGCCAAAAACATTCAGTACTTC | TRBJ2-4 | TRBV7-8 | . | .
CASDPGGSSYEQYF | TGTGCCAGCGACCCGGGAGGGTCCTCCTACGAGCAGTACTTC | TRBJ2-7 | TRBV28 | . | TRBD2
CASSPTTSDEQYF | TGTGCCAGCAGCCCCACGACTAGCGACGAGCAGTACTTC | TRBJ2-7 | TRBV7-9 | . | TRBD2
CASSIMTESYEQYF | TGTGCCAGTAGTATTATGACAGAGTCCTACGAGCAGTACTTC | TRBJ2-7 | TRBV19 | . | .
CASSVGLAGGEQFF | TGTGCCAGCAGCGTAGGACTAGCGGGAGGTGAGCAGTTCTTC | TRBJ2-1 | TRBV9 | . | TRBD2
CASSKAASGYNEQFF | TGTGCCAGTAGTAAGGCGGCTAGCGGCTACAATGAGCAGTTCTTC | TRBJ2-1 | TRBV19 | . | TRBD2
CASRPVSYLSSYEQYF | TGTGCCAGCAGGCCGGTCTCCTACCTGAGCTCCTACGAGCAGTACTTC | TRBJ2-7 | TRBV2 | . | .
CASSPLRGDRGREKLFF | TGTGCCAGCAGCCCCCTACGCGGGGACAGGGGAAGAGAAAAACTGTTTTTT | TRBJ1-4 | TRBV7-8 | . | TRBD1
CASSLGQGTEAFF | TGTGCCAGCAGCCTCGGACAGGGCACTGAAGCTTTCTTT | TRBJ1-1 | TRBV7-7 | once | TRBD1
CASSESSGTLSYNEQFF | TGTGCCAGCAGTGAATCTAGCGGGACCCTATCCTACAATGAGCAGTTCTTC | TRBJ2-1 | TRBV27 | . | TRBD2
CASSYHNSGTVFFQQYF | TGTGCCAGCAGTTACCATAATTCCGGGACAGTTTTTTTCCAGCAGTACTTC | TRBJ2-7 | TRBV28 | . | TRBD1
CASSLTPGPGELFF | TGCGCCAGCAGCCTCACCCCGGGTCCCGGGGAGCTGTTTTTT | TRBJ2-2 | TRBV4-1 | . | .
CASSLRAGGSSTDTQYF | TGTGCCAGCAGTTTAAGGGCGGGAGGATCTAGCACAGATACGCAGTATTTT | TRBJ2-3 | TRBV27 | . | TRBD2
CASSGGTGTIF | TGTGCCAGCAGTGGAGGGACTGGGACGATCTTC | TRBJ2-1 | TRBV2 | . | .
CASRPLAGGPLEQYF | TGTGCCAGTAGACCGCTAGCGGGAGGGCCTCTCGAGCAGTACTTC | TRBJ2-7 | TRBV19 | . | TRBD2
CASSSLAGAVGNEQFF | TGTGCCAGCAGTTCCTTAGCGGGAGCAGTAGGCAATGAGCAGTTCTTC | TRBJ2-1 | TRBV6-5 | . | TRBD2
CASSQVRDYDEQYF | TGCGCCAGCAGCCAAGTGAGGGACTACGACGAGCAGTACTTC | TRBJ2-7 | TRBV4-1 | once | TRBD2